This TCR beta chain is drawn from a study of blood T cell repertoires in COVID-19. Overall study context: The cDNA or gDNA used as material had been derived from T cells, B-cell-depleted T cells, or PBMCs.

Trimming cost V 3 bases and J 3 bases, with 7 bases left between them. This CDR3 has 13 residues. In terms of age and location, participants ranged from about 18 to 95 years and lived in about two dozen US areas. Clones were sequenced by immunoSEQ multiplex PCR, and TCRdb holds only the in-frame ones, with some missing. The table lists hundreds of thousands of clones, roughly 90% of them singletons. This clonotype originated in a middle-aged woman with acute COVID-19. Sequencing input: PBMCs or T cells enriched from blood (not recorded which). The rearrangement uses TRBV12-3 or TRBV12-4 and TRBJ2-3; D unclear. CDR3 DNA sequence: TGTGCCAGCAGTTTCCTGACAACAGATACGCAGTATTTT. Translating it yields CASSFLTTDTQYF.